This TCR beta chain was observed in a study of T cells in Graves' hyperthyroidism and ophthalmopathy (dated by TCRdb to 2018 to 2020). At the level of the whole study: Peripheral blood was collected at initial diagnosis, before any treatment. A discovery cohort of about a hundred patients, approximately 45 with Graves' ophthalmopathy and about 60 with stable Graves' hyperthyroidism, was used to find distinguishing TCR V-J signatures. An independent validation cohort of around 19 hyperthyroidism patients and approximately 17 patients who later progressed to ophthalmopathy tested prospective prediction of ophthalmopathy. The approximately 100 discovery patients were randomly split 7:3 into training and test sets. Thyroid tissue and blood T-cell repertoires from about six Graves' hyperthyroidism patients were also compared in the study. After sampling, hyperthyroidism patients received methimazole starting at 30 mg daily, and ophthalmopathy patients received high-dose intravenous methylprednisolone. According to the paper, TCR Vbeta CDR3 sequencing was carried out on about 140 peripheral blood samples, which came from 40 to 45 ophthalmopathy, around 74 hyperthyroidism and roughly 17 progressor patients. General conclusions and limits of the study: Sample size was not statistically predetermined, and investigators were not blinded to group allocation. Most expanded thyroid clonotypes (frequency above 0.001) were also found in blood, which suggests that blood repertoires may mirror thyroid immune responses. In validation, progression to ophthalmopathy was predicted by the model with nearly 71% sensitivity and 72% to 80% specificity, a median of around 5.9 months before onset. A 13 V-J signature model separated ophthalmopathy from stable hyperthyroidism, with just over 85% sensitivity and about 81% specificity in cross-validation and 80%/75% in testing.

This clonotype has a count of ten or more. The target of this receptor is not known. The sample holds no much larger clone one base away, and base qualities are not on file. Stable Graves' hyperthyroidism was defined as no progression to ophthalmopathy during 18 months of follow-up. Hyperthyroidism patients were newly diagnosed, had a disease duration of under 2 months, and were aged 18 to 65 years. The study excluded patients with uncontrolled infections, other autoimmune diseases, pregnancy or lactation. Clinical symptoms, serum thyroxine and TRAb, thyroid ultrasound, and orbital computed tomography formed the basis for the diagnoses. PBMCs were isolated from about 10 ml of fresh peripheral blood by Ficoll-Paque density gradient centrifugation. Trizol reagent was used to extract total RNA, and RNA quality was then checked on an Agilent 2100 Bioanalyzer. The CDR3 runs 13 amino acids, cysteine and phenylalanine included. The only DNA kept is the CDR3, 39 bases in frame from the first base. After removal of 8 bases from V and 3 bases from J, the junction retains 3 bases not matched to a gene. CDR1 and CDR2 were assigned from the germline V gene as SNHLY and FYNNEI.

Amplification of TCR beta CDR3 regions was carried out from RNA transcripts. The TCR CDR3 was subjected to a first round of RT-PCR using the HTBI primer set and the Qiagen OneStep RT-PCR kit. Libraries were constructed in a second round of multiplex PCR, after which size selection and purification were carried out. Sequencing of the libraries was done on an Illumina HiSeq2000 using paired-end 100 bp reads. In the paper's pipeline: SOAPnuke was used to process the raw data, throwing out any read that contained adapters or uncalled bases, had a mean Phred below 15, or lacked an exact constant-primer or identifier match. COPE v1.2.5 was used to merge high-quality paired reads, and clonotypes were defined as unique nucleotide sequences. MiTCR v1.1 was used to align clonotypes to the IMGT TRBV, TRBD and TRBJ reference segments. Only V-J combinations with frequency above 0.0001, covering about 99% of repertoires, were analysed. The TCS score was defined as F50 (clonal expansion) divided by E x V (chaos), with BLOSUM62-based TCRdist calculated between CDR3 peptides within each V-J. Welch's t-statistics and random forest reduced approximately 520 V-J features to 13, which were used in a naive Bayes classifier (R e1071). TCRdb applied fastp at Q25 and MiXCR to the public reads, then kept only in-frame beta chains. Rows with a matching CDR3 protein are joined into one entry that keeps the most common DNA and genes. The V and J calls and clone size come from TCRdb's table, not from the authors' own analysis. This sample holds about 560,000 distinct CDR3 sequences; around 15% were observed only once. About 15% of the sample comes from the top ten.

The sequencing sample was made of blood. The clonotype comes from a woman aged 40 to 50 with Graves' hyperthyroidism. The sequence is built from TRBV2 and TRBJ2-5, and TRBD1 aligns with 10 junction nucleotides. The DNA reads as follows: TGTGCCAGCGACAGGGGGCTGGAAGAGACCCAGTACTTC. It specifies CASDRGLEETQYF. Reference TRBV2 and TRBJ2-5 genes cover what lies past the CDR3, so the full variable domain is EPEVTQTPSHQVTQMGQEVILRCVPISNHLYFYWYRQILGQKVEFLVSFYNNEISEKSEIFDDQFSVERPDGSNFTLKIRSTKLEDSAMYFCASDRGLEETQYFGPGTRLLVL.